These 24 T cell receptor beta chains were sequenced from one sample in a study of OX40 agonist ivuxolimab in advanced cancers. Data came from immunoSEQ multiplex PCR; TCRdb stores just in-frame clones and leaves some out. The sample has approximately 70,000 clones, around nine tenths seen once. The sequencing here drew on CD4+ or CD8+ T cells sorted from blood, taken in a trial of the OX40 agonist ivuxolimab. The source is an adult with an advanced solid tumor such as melanoma, head and neck, liver or kidney cancer.

The V call is TRBV5-6, the J call TRBJ1-1; 7 positions match TRBD1. The CDR3 extends over 14 amino acids. V was clipped by 4 bases and J by 1 base; unmatched bases: 4. Germline V gene sequence: CDR1 SGHDT, CDR2 YYEEEE. The CDR3 protein is CASSPDRANTEAFF. The CDR3 nucleotides read TGTGCCAGCAGCCCCGACAGGGCGAACACTGAAGCTTTCTTT.

The chain links TRBV19 to TRBJ1-5; TRBD1 agrees at 7 bases. Germline values: CDR1 LNHDA, CDR2 SQIVND (reference sequence). The V and J ends lost 5 bases and 2 bases, in that order; junction bases with no gene match: 3. The CDR3 runs to 14 residues. In nucleotides, the CDR3 is TGTGCCAGTAGTCTCGGACAGGGCAATCAGCCCCAGCATTTT. It specifies CASSLGQGNQPQHF.

V and J are TRBV14 and TRBJ2-5, with unresolved D. This CDR3 comprises 14 residues. Trimming left V 3 bases short and J 2 bases short, with 10 bases between. CDR1 and CDR2 (germline): SGHDN, FVKESK. The CDR3 region has the DNA TGTGCCAGCAGCCATGGATCGACTCAAGAGACCCAGTACTTC. It codes for CASSHGSTQETQYF. Supplemented by reference TRBV14 and TRBJ2-5, the full variable domain reads EAGVTQFPSHSVIEKGQTVTLRCDPISGHDNLYWYRRVMGKEIKFLLHFVKESKQDESGMPNNRFLAERTGGTYSTLKVQPAELEDSGVYFCASSHGSTQETQYFGPGTRLLVL.

The rearrangement joins TRBV4-1 to TRBJ2-3, with TRBD2 matching 8 bases. The ends lost 0 bases at V and 9 bases at J; junction bases unmatched: 5. The CDR3 consists of 14 residues. Germline-derived CDR1 and CDR2 are MGHRA and YSYEKL. The CDR3 DNA sequence: TGCGCCAGCAGCCAAGAGGTGGGACTAGAAACGCAGTATTTT. Its protein product is CASSQEVGLETQYF.

The chain recombines TRBV6-5 with TRBJ2-2, with TRBD2 as a possible D gene (5 bases). Germline CDR1 and CDR2: MNHEY and SVGAGI. CDR3 length: 14 residues. V lost 0 bases to trimming and J lost 6 bases, with 8 bases between them. CDR3 in DNA: TGTGCCAGCAGTTACTCGGGGAGAGCCGGGGAGCTGTTTTTT. Amino acid sequence: CASSYSGRAGELFF.

The rearrangement links TRBV9 to TRBJ2-1; D might be TRBD1 (5 bases). V lost 4 bases, J lost 4 bases, and 27 bases lay in between. The CDR3 has 19 residues. The V gene's germline CDR1 is SGDLS and CDR2 YYNGEE. Written as DNA, the CDR3 is TGTGCCAGCAGCTCCCGGACGCGACATCTATTGGGGCCATACAATGAGCAGTTCTTC. It specifies CASSSRTRHLLGPYNEQFF.

This clone has a single count. This rearrangement joins TRBV11-2 to TRBJ2-1; D remains unclear. The V end lost 1 base, the J end lost 0 bases, and 7 bases lay between the germline ends. Germline V gene data show CDR1 as SGHAT and CDR2 as FQNNGV. This CDR3 is 15 amino acids long. The CDR3 protein is CASSLVQDSYNEQFF. CDR3 nucleotides: TGTGCCAGCAGCTTAGTGCAGGACTCCTACAATGAGCAGTTCTTC.

V is TRBV5-8 and J is TRBJ2-5; TRBD2 agrees at 7 bases. The CDR3 is 14 amino acids. Germline V lookup: CDR1 SGHTS, CDR2 YDEGEE. Unmatched junction bases numbered 3, after V lost 0 bases and J lost 4 bases. The CDR3 sequence: CASSLAGTIETQYF. The CDR3 DNA is TGTGCCAGCAGCTTGGCCGGGACTATAGAGACCCAGTACTTC. Based on the CDR3 plus reference TRBV5-8 and TRBJ2-5, the full variable domain is EAGVTQSPTHLIKTRGQQATLRCSPISGHTSVYWYQQALGLGLQFLLWYDEGEERNRGNFPPRFSGRQFPNYSSELNVNALELEDSALYLCASSLAGTIETQYFGPGTRLLVL.

The chain is built from TRBV9 and TRBJ1-3, with 7 bases identical to TRBD1. The length of the CDR3 is 17 residues. Germline lookup yields CDR1 SGDLS and CDR2 YYNGEE. V gave up 2 bases and J gave up 3 bases; unmatched junction bases: 11. Here the CDR3 reads CASSVTGSDRVGNTIYF. In DNA form, the CDR3 reads TGTGCCAGCAGCGTGACCGGATCCGACAGGGTTGGAAACACCATATATTTT.

This clone was found a few times. This sequence joins TRBV7-9 and TRBJ2-7, with D perhaps matching TRBD1 (6 bases). The CDR3 length is 15 residues. Per the germline V gene, CDR1 is SEHNR and CDR2 is FQNEAQ (reference sequence). V lost 5 bases and J 0 bases, leaving 14 bases between the germline ends. CDR3 in DNA: TGTGCCAGCAGCCCGGGACACTCGAGCTCCTACGAGCAGTACTTC. As protein: CASSPGHSSSYEQYF.

In this sample, this clone turned up a few times. The J gene is TRBJ1-1, the V gene TRBV27; D is uncertain. Trimming left V 2 bases short and J 2 bases short, with 12 bases between. The CDR3 runs to 15 residues. CDR1 MNHEY and CDR2 SMNVEV come from the germline V gene (reference sequence). In DNA form, the CDR3 reads TGTGCCAGCAGTTTAGGGCAGCTAAGCAACACTGAAGCTTTCTTT. It codes for CASSLGQLSNTEAFF.

This CDR3 is CASSLGPVEAFF. In nucleotides, the CDR3 is TGTGCCAGCAGTTTGGGGCCGGTGGAAGCTTTCTTT. V is TRBV7-9 and J is TRBJ1-1; D is possibly TRBD1 (5 bases). This CDR3 is built from 12 residues. The V end lost 6 bases, the J end lost 8 bases, and 13 bases lay between the germline ends. Germline V lookup: CDR1 SEHNR, CDR2 FQNEAQ (reference sequence).

This CDR3 reads CASSQGHIPGQGINEQYF. Here the CDR3 DNA reads TGCGCCAGCAGCCAAGGTCACATCCCGGGACAGGGTATCAACGAGCAGTACTTC. The chain joins TRBV4-3 to TRBJ2-7, with 9 bases matching TRBD1. The germline CDR1 and CDR2 sequences are LGHNA and YSLEER. The V segment lost 1 base and the J segment 5 bases; nucleotides outside the gene matches: 15. This CDR3 region has 18 residues.

CDR3: CASSGTSGRPPDTQYF. The CDR3 DNA is TGTGCCAGCAGCGGGACTAGCGGGAGGCCGCCAGATACGCAGTATTTT. The genes are TRBV9 and TRBJ2-3, with 14 positions matching TRBD2. V was clipped by 3 bases and J by 4 bases; unmatched bases: 4. There are 16 residues in the CDR3. The germline gives CDR1 SGDLS, CDR2 YYNGEE.

This clone came up once. This sequence joins TRBV14 and TRBJ2-3; 7 nucleotides agree with TRBD2. V lost 2 bases to trimming and J lost 6 bases; unmatched junction nucleotides: 8. Germline lookup yields CDR1 SGHDN and CDR2 FVKESK. The CDR3 extends over 15 amino acids. CDR3 in amino acids: CASSQSMPRGDTQYF. CDR3 in DNA: TGTGCCAGCAGCCAATCTATGCCGCGGGGGGATACGCAGTATTTT. Using reference TRBV14 and TRBJ2-3 for the parts outside the CDR3, the full variable domain is EAGVTQFPSHSVIEKGQTVTLRCDPISGHDNLYWYRRVMGKEIKFLLHFVKESKQDESGMPNNRFLAERTGGTYSTLKVQPAELEDSGVYFCASSQSMPRGDTQYFGPGTRLTVL.

The chain has TRBV29-1 and TRBJ1-1; 7 bases align to TRBD1. Germline CDR1 reads SQVTM; CDR2 reads ANQGSEA. Losses at the gene ends were 7 bases for V and 2 bases for J; bases not matched to a gene: 7. CDR3 length equals 13 residues. CDR3 DNA sequence: TGCAGCGCCCGTCACAGGGGAAACACTGAAGCTTTCTTT. Residues: CSARHRGNTEAFF.

This CDR3 reads CASSGQGIAEKLFF. The CDR3 DNA reads as TGTGCCAGCAGTGGTCAGGGCATAGCTGAAAAACTGTTTTTT. V is TRBV6-1 and J is TRBJ1-4, with a tentative D call TRBD1 (5 bases). With 4 bases removed from V and 7 bases from J, the gap between germline ends came to 13 bases. Germline-derived CDR1 and CDR2 are MNHNS and SASEGT. The CDR3 is 14 residues long.

This clone was observed a single time. The rearrangement links TRBV6-5 to TRBJ2-5; 8 positions match TRBD2. V lost 4 bases to trimming and J lost 1 base; unmatched junction nucleotides: 5. CDR3 length: 15 residues. Looked up from germline, CDR1 is MNHEY and CDR2 is SVGAGI. The DNA for the CDR3 is TGTGCCAGCAGTTCGAGCGGGGGAGTCCAAGAGACCCAGTACTTC. Protein: CASSSSGGVQETQYF.

This rearrangement joins TRBV27 to TRBJ1-2, with TRBD1 identical over 10 bases. V shed 4 bases and J 0 bases; nucleotides not matched to a gene: 8. This CDR3 region has 17 residues. The germline V gene encodes CDR1 MNHEY and CDR2 SMNVEV (reference sequence). The CDR3 bases are TGTGCCAGCAGTTCCGCCGGGACAGGGGTTACTAACTATGGCTACACCTTC. Translating it yields CASSSAGTGVTNYGYTF.

V is TRBV7-6 and J is TRBJ1-1; 7 bases agree with TRBD1. The germline V gene encodes CDR1 SGHVS and CDR2 FNYEAQ. V dropped 6 bases and J dropped 6; count of bases not matched to a gene: 1. The CDR3 totals 11 residues. The DNA for the CDR3 is TGTGCCAGCAGTACAGGGGCTGAAGCTTTCTTT. Translation gives CASSTGAEAFF.

This clone occurred once. The sample has other DNA sequences that encode this CDR3 too. This sequence joins TRBV27 and TRBJ2-3, with 10 nucleotides matching TRBD2. CDR3 length: 16 residues. CDR1 and CDR2 from the germline V gene are MNHEY and SMNVEV (reference sequence). Losses at the gene ends were 0 bases for V and 6 bases for J; bases not matched to a gene: 6. DNA of the CDR3: TGTGCCAGCAGTTTATCGCTAGCGGGAGCCTTTGATACGCAGTATTTT. Amino acids: CASSLSLAGAFDTQYF.

The chain links TRBV6-5 to TRBJ1-1; unclear D gene. This CDR3 is built from 13 residues. CDR1 MNHEY and CDR2 SVGAGI come from the germline V gene. V was cut by 0 bases and J by 0 bases, with 2 bases left in between. The CDR3 region is CASSYSVNTEAFF. DNA of the CDR3: TGTGCCAGCAGTTACTCGGTGAACACTGAAGCTTTCTTT.

V is TRBV27 and J is TRBJ2-2; D gene unclear. Trimming pared 3 bases from V and 4 bases from J, leaving 3 bases between. This CDR3 region has 12 residues. CDR1 is MNHEY and CDR2 is SMNVEV in the germline V gene (reference sequence). CDR3 coding DNA: TGTGCCAGCAGTTTGGGCACCGGGGAGCTGTTTTTT. Amino acid sequence: CASSLGTGELFF.

The chain employs TRBV27 and TRBJ1-5; the match to TRBD1 covers 10 bases. Germline V gives CDR1 MNHEY, CDR2 SMNVEV (reference sequence). Trimming took 5 bases from V and 4 from J; bases not matched to a gene: 8. The CDR3 has 16 residues. The CDR3 reads CASSPQGQGRNQPQHF. Written as DNA, the CDR3 is TGTGCCAGCAGTCCCCAGGGACAGGGGAGGAATCAGCCCCAGCATTTT.